The 22 T cell receptor beta chains below all came from one sample that was sequenced in a study of cytomegalovirus exposure and HLA in healthy donors. Researchers ran the PCR with 60 Vbeta and 13 Jbeta primers. The data were produced by immunoSEQ multiplex PCR, yet TCRdb's version contains in-frame clones alone and is incomplete. The sample includes under 200,000 clones, 70% to 80% of them seen just once. The specimen sequenced was PBMCs. The receptors were sampled from a woman aged 25 to 39 in good health and CMV-seropositive.

This CDR3 is CASSNSEKLFF. CDR3 DNA: TGTGCCAGCAGTAATAGTGAAAAACTGTTTTTT. The V and J genes are TRBV6-6 and TRBJ1-4, with unresolved D. CDR1 MNHNY and CDR2 SVGAGI come from the germline V gene (reference sequence). The length of the CDR3 is 11 residues. The ends were cut back, 5 bases at V and 7 bases at J, with 5 bases in the middle.

The chain combines TRBV5-4 with TRBJ2-1; TRBD2 matches 7 bases. The CDR3 consists of 15 residues. The V gene's germline CDR1 is SGHNT and CDR2 YYREEE (reference sequence). After removal of 0 bases from V and 4 bases from J, the junction contained 4 bases not matched to a gene. The chain's CDR3 is CASSLAPAGYNEQFF. The CDR3 nucleotides are TGTGCCAGCAGCTTGGCCCCAGCGGGGTACAATGAGCAGTTCTTC.

The chain uses TRBV6-1 and TRBJ2-2; 7 bases align to TRBD1. CDR1 and CDR2 from the germline V gene are MNHNS and SASEGT. V gave up 8 bases and J gave up 3 bases; unmatched junction bases: 6. The CDR3 contains 14 residues. Here the CDR3 reads CASRKGADTGELFF. The CDR3 DNA is TGTGCCAGCCGGAAGGGGGCCGACACCGGGGAGCTGTTTTTT.

This chain connects TRBV27 to TRBJ2-5; D is undetermined. The assigned J gene may be wrong: the sequence end matches TRBJ2-7 better. Germline V gene data show CDR1 as MNHEY and CDR2 as SMNVEV (reference sequence). The CDR3 loop spans 12 amino acids. CDR3 sequence reads: CASSLSFYEQYF. The DNA of the CDR3 is TGTGCCAGCAGTTTATCCTTCTACGAGCAGTACTTC.

The DNA of the CDR3 is TGTGCCAGCAGTGCCACAACCCTCGTAGATACGCAGTATTTT. Its protein product is CASSATTLVDTQYF. The V call is TRBV25-1, the J call TRBJ2-3; no clear D. V was clipped by 4 bases and J by 5 bases, with 13 bases between them. CDR3 length: 14 residues. Germline loops: CDR1 MGHDK, CDR2 SYGVNS. Full variable domain (remainder filled in from reference TRBV25-1 and TRBJ2-3): EADIYQTPRYLVIGTGKKITLECSQTMGHDKMYWYQQDPGMELHLIHYSYGVNSTEKGDLSSESTVSRIRTEHFPLTLESARPSHTSQYLCASSATTLVDTQYFGPGTRLTVL.

With regard to this clone: This specimen includes other DNA sequences encoding the same CDR3. The gene calls are TRBV7-9 and TRBJ1-5; D not certain. This CDR3 comprises 14 residues. Trimming removed 1 base from V and 1 base from J, with 5 bases in between. CDR1 and CDR2 (germline): SEHNR, FQNEAQ (reference sequence). The CDR3 here is CASSLGASNQPQHF. CDR3 sequence (DNA): TGTGCCAGCAGCTTAGGGGCAAGCAATCAGCCCCAGCATTTT.

The chain employs TRBV2 and TRBJ2-7, with 13 bases fitting TRBD2. V gave up 6 bases and J gave up 2 bases; unmatched junction bases: 4. The V gene's germline CDR1 is SNHLY and CDR2 FYNNEI. CDR3 length equals 15 residues. CDR3 sequence reads: CASRLAGGFTYEQYF. DNA for the CDR3: TGTGCCAGCAGACTAGCGGGAGGGTTTACCTACGAGCAGTACTTC.

The rearrangement joins TRBV7-2 to TRBJ1-1, with D unresolved. With 0 bases removed from V and 1 base from J, the gap between germline ends came to 6 bases. CDR3 length equals 14 residues. Germline CDR1 SGHTA, CDR2 FQGNSA. CDR3 nucleotide sequence: TGTGCCAGCAGCTTAGCTCCGAGGAACACTGAAGCTTTCTTT. Translating gives CASSLAPRNTEAFF.

This rearrangement joins TRBV4-1 to TRBJ2-1; 15 positions agree with TRBD2. The CDR3 spans 16 residues. The V and J ends lost 5 bases and 6 bases, in that order; junction bases with no gene match: 5. CDR1 is MGHRA, CDR2 YSYEKL, per germline. The CDR3 here is CASSFEGLAGGNEQFF. In DNA, the CDR3 is TGCGCCAGCAGCTTCGAGGGACTAGCGGGGGGCAATGAGCAGTTCTTC.

This clone appeared a few times. The chain combines TRBV4-3 with TRBJ2-7; 8 bases line up with TRBD2. The trim removed 4 bases at V and 5 bases at J, leaving 16 bases unmatched. The CDR3 loop spans 17 amino acids. Germline V gene lookup returns CDR1 LGHNA and CDR2 YSLEER. In DNA, the CDR3 is TGCGCCAGCAGCCTATCGATAGCGGGGATCTCTTCCCACGAGCAGTACTTC. It encodes CASSLSIAGISSHEQYF.

This clone has just a few counts. The gene calls are TRBV6-6 and TRBJ2-7, with TRBD2 identical over 9 bases. This CDR3 region has 16 residues. The ends lost 5 bases at V and 6 bases at J; junction bases unmatched: 14. CDR1 is MNHNY and CDR2 is SVGAGI in the germline V gene (reference sequence). The CDR3 sequence is CASSNHLREGRREQYF. The CDR3 DNA reads TGTGCCAGCAGTAACCATTTGCGGGAGGGCCGACGCGAGCAGTACTTC.

The count of this clone is one. V usage is TRBV5-1 and J usage is TRBJ2-2, with D hard to call. Germline CDR1 is SGHRS and CDR2 is YFSETQ. V lost 4 bases and J 7 bases, leaving 8 bases between the germline ends. This CDR3 is 12 amino acids long. The CDR3 is CASSLPGGELFF. In DNA, the CDR3 is TGCGCCAGCAGCCTCCCGGGCGGGGAGCTGTTTTTT.

This clone was counted a single time. J is TRBJ2-3 and V is TRBV15; weak D call: TRBD1 (6 bases). This CDR3 comprises 14 residues. From germline, CDR1 is LNHNV and CDR2 YYDKDF (reference sequence). Trimming removed 6 bases at V and 2 bases at J, with 12 bases between. Here the CDR3 DNA reads TGTGCCACCAGGACAGGAACCCTCACAGATACGCAGTATTTT. Translation gives CATRTGTLTDTQYF.

This chain connects TRBV7-2 to TRBJ2-7; the D gene is possibly TRBD2 (6 bases). The CDR3 loop spans 14 amino acids. Per the germline V gene, CDR1 is SGHTA and CDR2 is FQGNSA. V lost 3 bases and J 5 bases, leaving 14 bases between the germline ends. CDR3 sequence (DNA): TGTGCCAGCAGCTTCTGGTCGCGGGGCGACGAGCAGTACTTC. Amino acids: CASSFWSRGDEQYF.

The count of this clone is one. The chain links TRBV5-4 to TRBJ2-2; 7 bases match TRBD1. The ends lost 4 bases at V and 3 bases at J; junction bases unmatched: 6. The CDR3 consists of 15 residues. Germline V lookup: CDR1 SGHNT, CDR2 YYREEE (reference sequence). CDR3 amino acids: CASSEGQRDTGELFF. The DNA of the CDR3 is TGTGCCAGCAGCGAGGGACAGAGAGACACCGGGGAGCTGTTTTTT.

The chain couples TRBV4-1 to TRBJ2-3, with TRBD2 identical over 9 bases. The CDR3 covers 17 residues. Germline-derived CDR1 and CDR2 are MGHRA and YSYEKL. The junction had 11 bases not matched to a gene; V was cut back by 2 bases and J by 5 bases. For the CDR3, the DNA is TGCGCCAGCAGCCAACCATGGGCTAGCGGGACTGGAGATACGCAGTATTTT. Protein sequence: CASSQPWASGTGDTQYF.

The chain is built from TRBV19 and TRBJ2-7, with D hard to call. Trimming stripped 5 bases from V and 3 bases from J, with 14 bases between. The CDR3 covers 14 residues. Germline CDR1 LNHDA, CDR2 SQIVND (reference sequence). Here the CDR3 DNA reads TGTGCCAGTAGTGAAGCCGGATGGAGCTACGAGCAGTACTTC. Protein product: CASSEAGWSYEQYF. Variable domain in full (rest from reference TRBV19 and TRBJ2-7): DGGITQSPKYLFRKEGQNVTLSCEQNLNHDAMYWYRQDPGQGLRLIYYSQIVNDFQKGDIAEGYSVSREKKESFPLTVTSAQKNPTAFYLCASSEAGWSYEQYFGPGTRLTVT.

The gene calls are TRBV28 and TRBJ1-6, with 8 bases identical to TRBD1. Germline V gene sequence: CDR1 MDHEN, CDR2 SYDVKM. The ends lost 6 bases at V and 9 bases at J; junction bases unmatched: 10. CDR3 length: 15 amino acids. The CDR3 DNA follows: TGTGCCAGCAGACCCTCGGACAGGGTTCGTTCACCCCTCCACTTT. This encodes CASRPSDRVRSPLHF.

The J gene is TRBJ1-2, the V gene TRBV5-4; possible D gene TRBD1, 6 bases. Between the trimmed V and J ends, which lost 2 bases and 0 bases, there was a span of 23 bases. Germline V gene data show CDR1 as SGHNT and CDR2 as YYREEE (reference sequence). There are 19 residues in the CDR3. The CDR3 region has the DNA TGTGCCAGCAGCTTCAACAGGGCCCGCTTACGAGTAGCTAACTATGGCTACACCTTC. This translates into CASSFNRARLRVANYGYTF.

This chain joins TRBV2 and TRBJ1-6; no clear D gene. V lost 3 bases to trimming and J lost 6 bases, with 12 bases between them. CDR1 SNHLY and CDR2 FYNNEI come from the germline V gene. This CDR3 is 15 amino acids long. CDR3 in amino acids: CASSDFPKPNSPLHF. The CDR3 nucleotides read TGTGCCAGCAGTGATTTTCCTAAGCCTAATTCACCCCTCCACTTT.

This clone was seen a few times. The V and J genes are TRBV28 and TRBJ2-7, with TRBD1 matching 9 bases. Germline loops: CDR1 MDHEN, CDR2 SYDVKM. With V trimmed by 5 bases and J by 2 bases, 4 bases remained unmatched. This CDR3 region has 14 residues. The CDR3 region is CASSLGTGPYEQYF. The CDR3 nucleotides are TGTGCCAGCAGTCTCGGGACAGGGCCCTACGAGCAGTACTTC.

V usage is TRBV11-3 and J usage is TRBJ2-1, with D tentatively TRBD2 (6 bases). CDR1 and CDR2 (germline): SGHNT, YENEEA. Trimming removed 4 bases from V and 8 bases from J, with 21 bases in between. The CDR3 is 16 residues long. The CDR3 nucleotides are TGTGCCAGCAGCTACGATGGGCGAGGAGGGGCCGATGAGCAGTTCTTC. This encodes CASSYDGRGGADEQFF.